This TCR beta chain was captured by sequencing in a study of TIL therapy for anti-PD-1-resistant metastatic lung cancer. The time point is: pre-treatment sample, taken before nivolumab and TIL therapy. Pleural nodules or supraclavicular lymph nodes made up most of the excised metastases sampled. This was the immunoSEQ v3 assay. Here immunoSEQ multiplex PCR was the method, and the copy in TCRdb shows in-frame clones only, minus some. The sample has about 7,500 clones; less than 85% are singletons. This clonotype was obtained from a person aged 25 to 80 with non-small cell lung cancer. This sample comprised tumor tissue, obtained at baseline.

The CDR3 DNA is TGTGCCAGCAGGCTACCGGGACAGGACAATTCACCCCTCCACTTT. This translates into CASRLPGQDNSPLHF. V usage is TRBV28 and J usage is TRBJ1-6; TRBD1 matches 8 bases. The CDR3 has 15 amino acids. The V and J ends lost 6 bases and 7 bases, in that order; junction bases with no gene match: 8. The germline CDR1 and CDR2 sequences are MDHEN and SYDVKM. Full variable domain (outside the CDR3, taken from reference TRBV28 and TRBJ1-6): DVKVTQSSRYLVKRTGEKVFLECVQDMDHENMFWYRQDPGLGLRLIYFSYDVKMKEKGDIPEGYSVSREKKERFSLILESASTNQTSMYLCASRLPGQDNSPLHFGNGTRLTVT.